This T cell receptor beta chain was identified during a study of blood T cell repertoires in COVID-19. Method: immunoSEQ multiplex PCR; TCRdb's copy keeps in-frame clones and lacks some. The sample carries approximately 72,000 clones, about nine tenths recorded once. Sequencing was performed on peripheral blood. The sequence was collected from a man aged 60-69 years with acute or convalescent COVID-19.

This CDR3 is CASSRSRVSYNEQFF. The CDR3 DNA is TGTGCCAGCAGCCGATCCAGGGTCTCCTACAATGAGCAGTTCTTC. This chain links TRBV7-3 with TRBJ2-1; a possible D gene is TRBD1 (5 bases). This CDR3 comprises 15 residues. Trimming took 5 bases from V and 0 from J, leaving 11 bases between them. Germline CDR1 and CDR2: SGHTA and FQGTGA.